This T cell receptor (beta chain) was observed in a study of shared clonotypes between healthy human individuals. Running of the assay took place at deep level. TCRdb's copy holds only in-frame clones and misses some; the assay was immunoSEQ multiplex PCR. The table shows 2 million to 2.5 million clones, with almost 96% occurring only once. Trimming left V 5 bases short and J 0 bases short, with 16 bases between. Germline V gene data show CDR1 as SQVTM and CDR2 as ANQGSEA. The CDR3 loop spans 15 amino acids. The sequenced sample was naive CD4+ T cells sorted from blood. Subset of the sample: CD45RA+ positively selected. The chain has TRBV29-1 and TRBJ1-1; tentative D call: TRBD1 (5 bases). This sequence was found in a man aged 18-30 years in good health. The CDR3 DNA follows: TGCAGCGTTTCAGCTCGGGGGATTATGAACACTGAAGCTTTCTTT. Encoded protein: CSVSARGIMNTEAFF.